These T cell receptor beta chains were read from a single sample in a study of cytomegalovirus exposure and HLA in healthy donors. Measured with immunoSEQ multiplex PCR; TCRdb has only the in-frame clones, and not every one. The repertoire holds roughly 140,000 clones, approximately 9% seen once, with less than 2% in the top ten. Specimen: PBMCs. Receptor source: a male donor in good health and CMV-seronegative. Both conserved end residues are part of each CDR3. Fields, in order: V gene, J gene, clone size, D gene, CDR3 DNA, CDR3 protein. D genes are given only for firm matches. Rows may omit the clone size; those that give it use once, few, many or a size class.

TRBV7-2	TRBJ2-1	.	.	TGTGCCAGCAGCTTAAGGGGGGCAGGGGGTACCTACAATGAGCAGTTCTTC	CASSLRGAGGTYNEQFF
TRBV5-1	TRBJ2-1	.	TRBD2	TGCGCCAGCAGGACTAGCGGGGGGGATAATGAGCAGTTCTTC	CASRTSGGDNEQFF
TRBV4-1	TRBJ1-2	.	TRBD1	TGCGCCAGCAGCCAAGCTCCCCAGGGGGAAAGGGGTGGCTACACCTTC	CASSQAPQGERGGYTF
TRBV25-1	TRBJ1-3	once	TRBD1	TGTGCCAGCAGTGAACTAGGACAGGGAAAAAGAAACAACATATATTTT	CASSELGQGKRNNIYF
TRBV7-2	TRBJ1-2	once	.	TGTGCCAGCAGCCCCTCAGCTAACTATGGCTACACCTTC	CASSPSANYGYTF
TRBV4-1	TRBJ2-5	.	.	TGCGCCAGCAGCCAAGTCCCGGGGAGAGAGACCCAGTACTTC	CASSQVPGRETQYF
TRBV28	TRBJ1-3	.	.	TGTGCCAGCAGTCAGACGGGTGGAAACACCATATATTTT	CASSQTGGNTIYF
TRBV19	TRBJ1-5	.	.	TGTGCCAGTAGTATAGCCGCAGGGGGCAATCAGCCCCAGCATTTT	CASSIAAGGNQPQHF
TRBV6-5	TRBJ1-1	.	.	TGTGCCAGCAGACTCGGGGGCACTGAAGCTTTCTTT	CASRLGGTEAFF
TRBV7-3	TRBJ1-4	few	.	TGTGCCAGCAGCTTAAGGGGGGGACCGGGAGAAAAACTGTTTTTT	CASSLRGGPGEKLFF
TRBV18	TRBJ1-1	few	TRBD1	TGTGCCAGCTCACTAGGACAGGGGGCCACTGAAGCTTTCTTT	CASSLGQGATEAFF
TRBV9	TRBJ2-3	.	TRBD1	TGTGCCAGCAGCCCCCGACAGGGGACAGATACGCAGTATTTT	CASSPRQGTDTQYF
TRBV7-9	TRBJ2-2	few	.	TGTGCCAGCAGCCGTCGGGGGGCAGCCACCGGGGAGCTGTTTTTT	CASSRRGAATGELFF
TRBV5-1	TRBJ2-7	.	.	TGCGCCAGCAGCGGAGGAGTTGGCGAGCAGTACTTC	CASSGGVGEQYF
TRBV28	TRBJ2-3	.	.	TGTGCCAGCAGCAGAGGGATGACAGATACGCAGTATTTT	CASSRGMTDTQYF
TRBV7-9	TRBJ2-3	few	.	TGTGCCAGCAGCCCCGGGTGGGATACGCAGTATTTT	CASSPGWDTQYF
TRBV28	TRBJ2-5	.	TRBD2	TGTGCCAGCAGTTTTGGATCGGGGGGACGACAAGAGACCCAGTACTTC	CASSFGSGGRQETQYF
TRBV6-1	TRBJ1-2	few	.	TGTGCCAGCAGTGTTGCATATGTTAGCGCTAACTATGGCTACACCTTC	CASSVAYVSANYGYTF
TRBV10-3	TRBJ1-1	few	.	TGTGCCATCAGTGTCCAGGGGAACACTGAAGCTTTCTTT	CAISVQGNTEAFF
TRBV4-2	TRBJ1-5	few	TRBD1	TGTGCCAGCAGCCAAGATCTTCCGACAGGGAATCAGCCCCAGCATTTT	CASSQDLPTGNQPQHF
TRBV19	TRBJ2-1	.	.	TGTGCCAGTAGTAGGATAGGGAGCGATGAGCAGTTCTTC	CASSRIGSDEQFF
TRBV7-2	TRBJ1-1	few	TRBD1	TGTGCCAGCAGCTCAGGGGGGAACACTGAAGCTTTCTTT	CASSSGGNTEAFF
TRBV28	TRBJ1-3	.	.	TGTGCCAGCAGCCAAGACAGGCTCTCTGGAAACACCATATATTTT	CASSQDRLSGNTIYF
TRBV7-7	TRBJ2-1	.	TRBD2	TGTGCTAGCAGCTTAGGGAGCGGGGTCTACAATGAGCAGTTCTTC	CASSLGSGVYNEQFF
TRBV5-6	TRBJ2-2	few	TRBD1	TGTGCCAGCAGCGATTACAGGGGGCTGTGGACCGGGGAGCTGTTTTTT	CASSDYRGLWTGELFF
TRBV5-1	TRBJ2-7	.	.	TGCGCCAGCAGCTTGGCGGCAGGATCCTACGAGCAGTACTTC	CASSLAAGSYEQYF
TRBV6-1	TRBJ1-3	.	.	TGTGCCAGCAGTGTTGACAGCGAAAGCTCTGGAAACACCATATATTTT	CASSVDSESSGNTIYF